One sample yielded the 2 T cell receptor beta chains listed below, sequenced in a study of breast tumors, draining lymph nodes, adjacent tissues. Breast cancer patients provided tissue from their axillary draining lymph nodes. MiXCR was run by TCRdb on the multiplex PCR reads, yielding one entry per CDR3 protein. The sample contains some 150,000 distinct CDR3 sequences, 30% to 35% of which appear only once. Sequences were obtained from axillary lymph node tissue. The origin of the receptors is a female donor with breast cancer. Some clones in this sample may be carry-over from other donors' samples.

The CDR3 is CASSIGARVNQPQHF. DNA for the CDR3: TGTGCCAGTAGTATAGGTGCTAGGGTAAATCAGCCCCAGCATTTT. The J gene is TRBJ1-5, the V gene TRBV19; D unresolved. CDR1 LNHDA and CDR2 SQIVND come from the germline V gene (reference sequence). V lost 1 base to trimming and J lost 4 bases, with 11 bases between them. The CDR3 contains 15 residues. Using reference TRBV19 and TRBJ1-5 for the parts outside the CDR3, the full variable domain is DGGITQSPKYLFRKEGQNVTLSCEQNLNHDAMYWYRQDPGQGLRLIYYSQIVNDFQKGDIAEGYSVSREKKESFPLTVTSAQKNPTAFYLCASSIGARVNQPQHFGDGTRLSIL.

At least ten counts were recorded for this clonotype. The chain carries TRBV24-1 and TRBJ2-5; D not resolved. Germline V gene sequence: CDR1 KGHDR, CDR2 SFDVKD. V lost 9 bases to trimming and J lost 0 bases, with 13 bases between them. The CDR3 is 14 residues long. The CDR3 DNA is TGTGCCACCGCCCCGACCAGAAACCAAGAGACCCAGTACTTC. Translation gives CATAPTRNQETQYF.